Following are 18 T cell receptor beta chains from one sample sequenced in a study of identical twins (TCRdb year 2016). Libraries were made using 5' RACE. Reads for this sample came from an Illumina HiSeq 2000. Clones were called with MiXCR by TCRdb after fastp trimmed the public reads at Q25, and only in-frame beta chains were retained. Rows with one shared CDR3 protein collapse into an entry with the most common genes and DNA. For this sample the table gives 400,000 to 550,000 distinct CDR3 sequences, of which 22% were detected only once. The top ten constitute roughly 0.9% of the sample. This same sample was also part of a study on T cells expressing NK-cell markers.

Sequenced material: CD4+ T cells sorted from blood. These TCRs come from a woman in her late teens or twenties in good health.

The rearrangement links TRBV27 to TRBJ1-2, with 7 bases matching TRBD1. CDR3 size: 14 residues. V lost 6 bases to trimming and J lost 5 bases; unmatched junction nucleotides: 9. The V gene's germline CDR1 is MNHEY and CDR2 SMNVEV (reference sequence). The CDR3, as DNA: TGTGCCAGCAGGCACCCGGGACAGCCGTATGGCTACACCTTC. Translated: CASRHPGQPYGYTF.

The J gene is TRBJ2-3, the V gene TRBV3-1; D remains unclear. CDR1 and CDR2 from the germline V gene are LGHDT and YNNKEL (reference sequence). The CDR3 spans 17 residues. V was shortened by 0 bases and J by 2 bases, with 15 bases between the two germline ends. The CDR3: CASSQEAPHFHTDTQYF. The CDR3 DNA follows: TGTGCCAGCAGCCAAGAAGCGCCACATTTTCACACAGATACGCAGTATTTT.

This clonotype appeared a few times. V usage is TRBV7-2 and J usage is TRBJ2-1, with TRBD2 identical over 9 bases. CDR1 and CDR2 (germline): SGHTA, FQGNSA. The CDR3 consists of 14 residues. The junction had 8 bases not matched to a gene; V was cut back by 10 bases and J by 4 bases. CDR3 coding DNA: TGTGCCACATTGGCTAGCGGGGATTACAATGAGCAGTTCTTC. As protein: CATLASGDYNEQFF.

This clonotype was observed a handful of times. The V call is TRBV12-3 or TRBV12-4, the J call TRBJ2-6, with 10 positions matching TRBD1. The CDR3 has 21 amino acids. V was pared by 0 bases and J by 1 base, with 12 bases of the junction left unmatched. CDR3 bases: TGTGCCAGCAGTTTAGCGGGAGGTTGGACAGGGGGATTATCTGGGGCCAACGTCCTGACTTTC. Translation gives CASSLAGGWTGGLSGANVLTF.

This clonotype was seen only a few times. The chain has TRBV7-9 and TRBJ2-7; D call uncertain. The CDR3 sequence is 14 residues long. Germline CDR1 is SEHNR and CDR2 is FQNEAQ (reference sequence). The V end lost 6 bases, the J end lost 3 bases, and 15 bases lay between the germline ends. The CDR3 bases are TGTGCCAGCAGTTCATTCCCGCGACTCTACGAGCAGTACTTC. Translation gives CASSSFPRLYEQYF.

This clonotype was seen more than once but under ten times. This chain joins TRBV15 and TRBJ1-2; D perhaps matches TRBD1 (5 bases). V was shortened by 0 bases and J by 2 bases, with 13 bases between the two germline ends. This CDR3 is 16 amino acids long. CDR1 LNHNV and CDR2 YYDKDF come from the germline V gene (reference sequence). The CDR3 is CATSRDRETANYGYTF. For the CDR3, the DNA is TGTGCCACCAGCAGAGATCGAGAGACAGCCAACTATGGCTACACCTTC.

The table lists this clonotype with a few counts. The gene calls are TRBV5-1 and TRBJ2-7; D possibly uses TRBD1 or TRBD2 (5 bases each). From germline, CDR1 is SGHRS and CDR2 YFSETQ. Between the trimmed V and J ends, which lost 4 bases and 2 bases, there was a span of 10 bases. This CDR3 region has 13 residues. This CDR3 is CASSPMGAYEQYF. As DNA, the CDR3 is TGCGCCAGCAGCCCGATGGGGGCCTACGAGCAGTACTTC.

This chain joins TRBV5-1 and TRBJ2-7, with D perhaps TRBD1 (5 bases). Per the germline V gene, CDR1 is SGHRS and CDR2 is YFSETQ. The CDR3 length is 13 residues. The V and J ends lost 4 bases and 2 bases respectively, with 10 bases between them. The CDR3 loop is CASSDPTAYEQYF. Written as DNA, the CDR3 is TGCGCCAGCAGCGACCCGACAGCCTACGAGCAGTACTTC.

The rearrangement links TRBV29-1 to TRBJ2-3; 7 bases fit TRBD1. The CDR3 sequence is 14 residues long. Looked up from germline, CDR1 is SQVTM and CDR2 is ANQGSEA. The CDR3: CSSRQGRGLDTQYF. The DNA of the CDR3 is TGCAGTAGTCGACAGGGCAGGGGTTTGGATACGCAGTATTTT.

This clonotype has a count of ten or more. The V gene is TRBV11-2, the J gene TRBJ2-3; 9 bases agree with TRBD2. CDR3 length equals 15 residues. V was clipped by 6 bases and J by 4 bases; unmatched bases: 8. Germline CDR1 is SGHAT and CDR2 is FQNNGV. CDR3 DNA sequence: TGTGCCAGCAGTCTCTCAGCGGGAGGCCCAGATACGCAGTATTTT. Translating gives CASSLSAGGPDTQYF.

This clonotype was seen a handful of times. This chain connects TRBV10-3 to TRBJ2-1, with TRBD1 identical over 7 bases. This CDR3 spans 12 amino acids. Germline CDR1 reads ENHRY; CDR2 reads SYGVKD. V was pared by 8 bases and J by 5 bases, with 3 bases of the junction left unmatched. CDR3: CAIGQENNEQFF. CDR3 coding DNA: TGTGCCATCGGACAGGAAAACAATGAGCAGTTCTTC.

The rearrangement links TRBV25-1 to TRBJ2-3; tentatively, D is TRBD1 or TRBD2 (5 bases each). The CDR3 has 14 residues. The germline V and J ends were trimmed by 3 bases and 0 bases, with 7 bases remaining between them. Germline V CDR1 and CDR2: MGHDK, SYGVNS. The CDR3 sequence is CASSDWGSTDTQYF. The CDR3 DNA follows: TGTGCCAGCAGTGATTGGGGGAGCACAGATACGCAGTATTTT.

The V gene is TRBV12-3 or TRBV12-4, the J gene TRBJ1-4; 8 bases agree with TRBD1. With V trimmed by 7 bases and J by 5 bases, 6 bases remained unmatched. This CDR3 is 14 amino acids long. CDR3 in amino acids: CASTKGTGNEKLFF. DNA of the CDR3: TGTGCCAGCACGAAGGGGACAGGCAATGAAAAACTGTTTTTT.

This clonotype occurred a few times. The gene calls are TRBV6-2 or TRBV6-3 and TRBJ2-2, with 7 bases fitting TRBD1. Losses at the gene ends were 8 bases for V and 1 base for J; bases not matched to a gene: 4. The CDR3 has 14 residues. Germline V gene sequence: CDR1 MNHEY, CDR2 SVGEGT. For the CDR3, the DNA is TGTGCCAGCGCGAGGACAGGGAACACCGGGGAGCTGTTTTTT. Its translation is CASARTGNTGELFF.

This clonotype was seen a few times. The chain uses TRBV18 and TRBJ2-3; weak D call: TRBD2 (5 bases). The CDR3 contains 13 residues. V was cut by 6 bases and J by 4 bases, with 11 bases left in between. Germline V CDR1 and CDR2: KGHSH, LQKENI. CDR3 in amino acids: CASSDSRADTQYF. The CDR3 DNA reads TGTGCCAGCTCCGATTCGAGGGCAGATACGCAGTATTTT.

This clonotype was found many times. The chain links TRBV7-2 to TRBJ2-5, with 8 bases fitting TRBD2. J gave up 4 bases and V 4 bases, and 5 bases lay outside the gene matches. From germline, CDR1 is SGHTA and CDR2 FQGNSA. The CDR3 totals 14 residues. CDR3 sequence reads: CASSSRGGGETQYF. DNA for the CDR3: TGTGCCAGCAGCTCCCGGGGGGGTGGAGAGACCCAGTACTTC.

The V and J genes are TRBV2 and TRBJ2-3; D might be TRBD2 (6 bases). Looked up from germline, CDR1 is SNHLY and CDR2 is FYNNEI. V was cut by 2 bases and J by 9 bases, with 12 bases left in between. This CDR3 region has 13 residues. The CDR3 DNA sequence: TGTGCCAGCAGTGAACCATCGCGGGGCACGCAGTATTTT. It is translated as CASSEPSRGTQYF. Supplemented by reference TRBV2 and TRBJ2-3, the full variable domain reads EPEVTQTPSHQVTQMGQEVILRCVPISNHLYFYWYRQILGQKVEFLVSFYNNEISEKSEIFDDQFSVERPDGSNFTLKIRSTKLEDSAMYFCASSEPSRGTQYFGPGTRLTVL.

The sample holds a few counts of this clonotype. V is TRBV7-2 and J is TRBJ2-3, with 15 nucleotides matching TRBD2. Germline V gene data show CDR1 as SGHTA and CDR2 as FQGNSA. CDR3 size: 14 residues. Trimming took 4 bases from V and 8 from J; bases not matched to a gene: 1. The CDR3 bases are TGTGCCAGCAGCTCGGGACTAGCGGGGGGTACGCAGTATTTT. This encodes CASSSGLAGGTQYF. The variable domain in full, completed from reference TRBV7-2 and TRBJ2-3, reads GAGVSQSPSNKVTEKGKDVELRCDPISGHTALYWYRQSLGQGLEFLIYFQGNSAPDKSGLPSDRFSAERTGGSVSTLTIQRTQQEDSAVYLCASSSGLAGGTQYFGPGTRLTVL.